This TCR beta chain was retrieved from a study of human T cells and chemical hapten exposure. Turning to the study itself: Variation in per-sample TCR yields came mainly from small pooled library volume differences.

Described time point: patch test 3, about 24 weeks after DPC sensitization. The treatment was: therapeutic diphenylcyclopropenone sensitization with weekly scalp DPC. Study findings and constraints: Patch test score was positively correlated with the counts of TCRs that had expanded at PT1.

The library tagged each cDNA molecule with unique molecular identifiers. TCRdb reprocessed the RACE reads via MiXCR and lists one record per CDR3 protein. The sample holds about 190,000 distinct CDR3 sequences, 24% seen once. The CDR3 consists of 15 residues. V gave up 5 bases and J gave up 6 bases; unmatched junction bases: 7. Germline V lookup: CDR1 SGHTA, CDR2 FQGNSA. There are a few counts of this clonotype. As yet, its antigen is unknown. The receptor comes from a woman in her thirties or forties with alopecia areata. Some clones in this sample may be carry-over from other donors' samples. The chain has TRBV7-2 and TRBJ1-6; 7 nucleotides line up with TRBD1. The specimen was whole blood, collected in connection with sensitization to the hapten diphenylcyclopropenone (DPC). The CDR3 is CASSPLGQTNSPLHF. As DNA, the CDR3 is TGTGCCAGCAGCCCCCTGGGACAGACTAATTCACCCCTCCACTTT.